Sequencing of this TCR beta chain was carried out in a study of CD4 T cells in relation to SARS-CoV-2 and coronaviruses (dated by TCRdb to about 2021). Study-level background: In the ViraFEST assay, PBMCs were grown with antigen for 10 days, and TCR beta CDR3s were then sequenced to identify antigen-specific clonal expansions. Of the 12 convalescent patients, 8 were male and 4 were female, and two of the subjects were Hispanic. Memory CD4+ T cell crossreactivity between SARS-CoV-2 and common cold coronavirus spike proteins was assessed at the TCR clonotype level in the study. A median age of around 35 years, with a range of about 20 to 75 years, was recorded for the full convalescent cohort of 12 to 13 patients. HLA restriction was mapped for shared crossreactive spike epitopes using patient-derived lymphoblastoid cell lines. For other donors in the study, expansion assays were sequenced with a different, Illumina-based TCR-beta assay. The Adaptive Biotechnologies TCR-sequencing kit was used to sequence samples from a few pre-COVID donors and the naive versus memory experiments, while other data came from Illumina-based sequencing. Overall study results and their limits: No donor contributed both pre-pandemic and post-infection samples, which limited tracing the source of pre-existing responses. Naive versus memory sequencing indicated that memory recall responses, rather than primary responses primed during culture, are detected by the assay. Crossreactivity analysis centred on spike protein, so crossreactivity against other viral proteins was not assessed. Roughly 64% of donors had memory CD4+ clonotypes that crossrecognized SARS-CoV-2 and at least one common cold coronavirus spike. Significantly weaker SARS-CoV-2-driven expansion was shown by crossreactive clones than by monoreactive clones, consistent with antigenic imprinting. The study was limited by small numbers of patients and tested TCRs.

DNA from CEF-cultured naive and memory CD4+ T cells underwent immunoSEQ TCR-beta sequencing at survey level. The study's own analysis went as follows. During preprocessing, nonproductive sequences were removed, along with CDR3s that did not begin with C, did not end with F or W, or were shorter than 7 amino acids. The MANAFEST web app was used to call antigen-specific clonotypes on the basis of expansion compared with the reference and with other culture wells. A clone was considered positive if the clone showed significant expansion compared with the reference culture in 2 of 3 replicate wells at an FDR below 0.05. A further requirement for positive clones was significant expansion compared with all other tandem wells, along with an odds ratio above 5. Cultured and uncultured naive and memory CD4+ repertoires were searched for CDR3s previously identified as spike- and CEF-reactive. Pairwise Levenshtein distance, computed with the stringdist R package after three terminal residues were trimmed from each end, was used as the measure of CDR3 homology. TCRdb re-hosts the immuneACCESS table, in-frame sequences only. Its copies lack some clones; in the studies checked, an unresolved V gene accounts for under half of them, and the cause for the rest is not known. That table supplies the V and J calls and clone size; D and trimming were determined from the DNA. The sample has more than 35,000 clones on record, around 77% of them singletons. The biggest ten clones account for around 21% of the sample.

CDR1 and CDR2 (SGDLS, YYNGEE) derive from the germline V gene. From the cysteine up to the phenylalanine, the CDR3 has a length of 15 residues. Just CDR3 DNA is preserved here, 45 bases in frame from base 1. Deletion took 2 bases off V and 1 base off J, with a span of 12 bases between the germline ends. Naive and memory CD4+ T cells were separated from cryopreserved PBMCs through CD4 enrichment, which was followed by EasySep naive CD4+ T cell enrichment. For nine to eleven days, sorted naive or memory CD4+ T cells (roughly 110,000) were cultured at a 1:1 ratio with T cell-depleted PBMCs and CEF peptides. In general, every peptide culture condition was set up in three replicate wells. Ficoll-Paque PLUS gradient centrifugation was used to isolate PBMCs from either whole blood or leukapheresis product. PBMCs were either used fresh in the expansion assay or cryopreserved at -140 degrees C. The QIAamp Micro DNA Kit was used to extract genomic DNA from the CD4+ T cells.

As for this clone: There is no known antigen for this receptor. No per-base quality is available; no much larger clone lies one base away.

The rearranged chain carries TRBV9 and TRBJ2-5; the D gene lacks a confident call. Material for sequencing was memory CD4+ T cells from PBMCs, cultured in vitro. The cell subset or site label corresponds to: memory (non-naive) CD4+ T cells. The receptor was isolated from an adult with COVID-19. The base sequence is TGTGCCAGCAGCGTTACCCCAGAGCTCCAAGAGACCCAGTACTTC. The translation is CASSVTPELQETQYF.